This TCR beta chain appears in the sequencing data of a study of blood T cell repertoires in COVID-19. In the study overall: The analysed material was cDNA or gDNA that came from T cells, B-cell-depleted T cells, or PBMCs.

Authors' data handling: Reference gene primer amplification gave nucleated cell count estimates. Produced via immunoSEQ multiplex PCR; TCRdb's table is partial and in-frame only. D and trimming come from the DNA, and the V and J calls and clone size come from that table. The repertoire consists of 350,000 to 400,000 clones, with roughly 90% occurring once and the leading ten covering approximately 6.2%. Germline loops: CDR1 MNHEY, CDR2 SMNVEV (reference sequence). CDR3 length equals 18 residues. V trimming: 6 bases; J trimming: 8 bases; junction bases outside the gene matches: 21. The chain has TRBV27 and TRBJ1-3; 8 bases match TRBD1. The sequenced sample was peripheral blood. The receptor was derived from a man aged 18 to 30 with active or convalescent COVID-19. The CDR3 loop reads CASRTTTQDRAQPDTIYF. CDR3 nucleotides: TGTGCCAGCAGGACAACCACTCAGGACAGGGCACAACCGGACACCATATATTTT.